The TCR beta chain under discussion was sequenced for a study of T cells in localized non-small cell lung cancer. As regards this clone: Its antigen is unknown.

Sequencing was performed with immunoSEQ multiplex PCR; in TCRdb, only in-frame clones are kept and a portion is missing. The data contain about 48,000 clones, around three quarters of them singletons. General observations from the study: A median about 50 of the top 100 tumor clones appeared in adjacent lung. Peak T cell clonality was found in uninvolved adjacent lung, exceeding tumor. Among blood samples, higher T cell density accompanied longer overall survival.

The length of the CDR3 is 15 residues. J gave up 4 bases and V 5 bases, and 9 bases lay outside the gene matches. Germline loops: CDR1 LGHNA, CDR2 YSLEER. The TCR comes from a man between 35 and 75 years old with stage I squamous cell lung carcinoma. The chain carries TRBV4-3 and TRBJ1-1; the match to TRBD1 covers 8 bases. The sequencing here drew on peripheral blood, taken before any cancer treatment. The CDR3 is CASSNSPTGGTEAFF. Here the CDR3 DNA reads TGCGCCAGCAGCAACAGCCCCACAGGGGGCACTGAAGCTTTCTTT.